These T cell receptor beta chains were read from a single sample in a study of human thymus T cells. Libraries were prepared by immunoSEQ multiplex PCR; TCRdb keeps only in-frame clonotypes and omits some of them. The sample contains about 78,000 clones, 90% to 98% of which appear only once. The specimen was thymus tissue. Source of these receptors: a boy in the first two years of life with a congenital heart defect but otherwise immunologically healthy. The CDR3 runs from the conserved cysteine through the conserved F or W. The order of the fields is V gene, J gene, CDR3 protein.

v_gene: TRBV29-1
j_gene: TRBJ2-1
CDR3aa: CSVEESGASGSRREQFF

v_gene: TRBV28
j_gene: TRBJ2-7
CDR3aa: CASSQYEQYF

v_gene: TRBV7-9
j_gene: TRBJ1-2
CDR3aa: CASSLYDNGYTF

v_gene: TRBV7-9
j_gene: TRBJ1-4
CDR3aa: CASSRQGIPQKLFF

v_gene: TRBV2
j_gene: TRBJ2-4
CDR3aa: CASRLAGATRTKNIQYF

v_gene: TRBV21-1
j_gene: TRBJ2-5
CDR3aa: CASSKVPRGLETQYF

v_gene: TRBV2
j_gene: TRBJ2-1
CDR3aa: CASSVSGGAYNEQFF

v_gene: TRBV5-4
j_gene: TRBJ2-5
CDR3aa: CASSLGSIRPGKETQYF

v_gene: TRBV2
j_gene: TRBJ2-5
CDR3aa: CASSEAAGFILSHQETQYF

v_gene: TRBV7-9
j_gene: TRBJ1-3
CDR3aa: CASSLPGNTIYF